This paragraph reports one TCR beta chain. The record originates from a study of cytomegalovirus exposure and HLA in healthy donors. Background on the study: In a previous analysis, 117 million unique TCR beta sequences were found from 150 million to 200 million T cells.

CDR3 length: 15 residues. The germline V gene has CDR1 LGHNA and CDR2 YSLEER. V gave up 1 base and J gave up 3 bases; unmatched junction bases: 6. In the PCR, 60 Vbeta and 13 Jbeta primers were used. The repertoire was sequenced with immunoSEQ multiplex PCR; TCRdb's copy has only in-frame clones and lacks some. The sample has about 140,000 clones, 70% to 80% seen once. The sequencing input was PBMCs. The rearrangement links TRBV4-3 to TRBJ2-7, with TRBD1 matching over 7 bases. The sequence derives from a woman between 40 and 50 years old in good health and CMV-seronegative. CDR3 DNA sequence: TGCGCCAGCAGCCAAGGAGGGGACAGCCGCTACGAGCAGTACTTC. As protein: CASSQGGDSRYEQYF.